Sequencing of this T cell receptor beta chain was carried out in a study of blood T cell repertoires in COVID-19 (dated by TCRdb to about 2020). Regarding the complete study: The collaborator samples originated in the United States, Italy and Spain and spanned the acute and convalescent phases of COVID-19. The material from the prospective study consisted of cDNA or gDNA derived from T cells, B-cell-depleted T cells, or PBMCs. Subjects who had been exposed to COVID-19, were actively infected with it, or had recovered from it provided the deeply sampled blood TCRbeta repertoires that made up the dataset. The repertoires were made available in a free public database intended to serve as a resource for research on the immune response to SARS-CoV-2. The samples were drawn from two sources: the first 160 participants of the ongoing ImmuneRACE study, and about 1,300 subjects contributed by 6 global collaborators. Sample metadata almost always included a de-identified subject ID, COVID-19 status, age in years and sex. Where HLA class I and class II types were available, the types were taken from metadata supplied by the sample provider, not from assay-based typing. The paper's findings and limits, for the study overall: The amount of clinical and demographic metadata varied by source and participant and was provided uncurated.

CDR3 length: 17 amino acids, cysteine to phenylalanine. Only the CDR3 portion is preserved as DNA: 51 bases, with reading frame beginning at the first base. According to the germline V gene (reference sequence), CDR1 reads SEHNR and CDR2 reads FQNEAQ. Germline trimming amounts to 10 bases on V and 2 bases on J, with 17 as the count of junction bases outside the gene matches. Notes on this clone: The specificity of this receptor is unknown. The sample holds no much larger clone one base away, and base qualities are not on file.

Whole blood was collected in K2EDTA tubes by collaborating institutions according to the institutions' own protocols. For TCRbeta analysis, collaborator samples were shipped as frozen whole blood, as isolated PBMCs, or as DNA extracted from either sample type. The immunoSEQ Assay, a bias-controlled multiplex PCR, was used to amplify TCRbeta CDR3 regions from genomic DNA. The authors processed their data as follows. The number of nucleated cells in each sample was estimated by amplification of reference gene primers within the assay. To quantify the absolute abundance of each unique TCRbeta CDR3 rearrangement, sequence reads were collapsed and filtered. Productive Simpson clonality was computed per sample as the square root of Simpson's diversity index over productive rearrangements. This immuneACCESS table, as held by TCRdb, lists in-frame sequences with V and J called but not all clones. Of the missing ones, under half trace to an unresolved V gene in checked studies; the others have no known cause. V and J calls and clone size come straight from that table; D and trimming were deduced from the DNA. The sample records roughly 260,000 clones, 82% of which are singletons. The top ten clonotypes cover about 4.8% of the sample.

The chain employs TRBV7-9 and TRBJ2-1; 7 nucleotides in the junction match TRBD2. This TCR was sampled from a woman in her 70s with acute or convalescent COVID-19. Sequenced input: peripheral blood. The DNA sequence is as follows: TGTGCCACGATGCTGGGGAGGGGTCCCCACACCTACAATGAGCAGTTCTTC. It encodes CATMLGRGPHTYNEQFF. Where the CDR3 stops, the reference TRBV7-9 and TRBJ2-1 genes take over; the full variable domain is DTGVSQNPRHKITKRGQNVTFRCDPISEHNRLYWYRQTLGQGPEFLTYFQNEAQLEKSRLLSDRFSAERPKGSFSTLEIQRTEQGDSAMYLCATMLGRGPHTYNEQFFGPGTRLTVL.